Listed below are T cell receptor beta chains from one sample, sequenced in a study of T cell responses to AZD1222 COVID-19 vaccine. TCRdb's table, derived via immunoSEQ multiplex PCR, lists solely in-frame clones and lacks some. The sample shows 250,000 to 300,000 clones, 94% of them seen only once. Sequencing was performed on peripheral blood, taken 28 days after the second AZD1222 dose. The receptors stem from an adult who received the AZD1222 COVID-19 vaccine. Each CDR3 is given with its conserved first and last residue. Each record gives: J gene, V gene, clone size, D gene, CDR3 protein, CDR3 DNA. A D gene is named only where the DNA matches it firmly. Size values are once, few and many counts, or a class for expanded clones, and some rows have none.

TRBJ2-7	TRBV10-3	NA	NA	CAISLDYPGGEQYF	TGTGCCATCAGCCTAGACTACCCGGGTGGGGAGCAGTACTTC
TRBJ1-2	TRBV2	NA	NA	CASSAGSNYGYTF	TGTGCCAGCAGCGCAGGGTCTAACTATGGCTACACCTTC
TRBJ2-1	TRBV28	NA	NA	CASSLSEGTRSYNEQFF	TGTGCCAGCAGTTTATCGGAGGGAACCCGCTCCTACAATGAGCAGTTCTTC
TRBJ2-2	TRBV5-1	NA	NA	CASSLEVGNTGELFF	TGCGCCAGCAGCTTGGAAGTGGGGAACACCGGGGAGCTGTTTTTT
TRBJ2-1	TRBV30	NA	NA	CAWRGYNEQFF	TGTGCCTGGAGGGGGTACAATGAGCAGTTCTTC
TRBJ2-1	TRBV6-2/TRBV6-3	NA	NA	CASSYEGSSYNEQFF	TGTGCCAGCAGTTATGAGGGAAGCTCCTACAATGAGCAGTTCTTC
TRBJ1-1	TRBV7-6	NA	NA	CASSPRASENTEAFF	TGTGCCAGCAGCCCCCGTGCCAGCGAGAACACTGAAGCTTTCTTT
TRBJ2-7	TRBV2	NA	NA	CASSGDSKDEQYF	TGTGCCAGCAGTGGAGATTCTAAGGACGAGCAGTACTTC
TRBJ2-3	TRBV28	NA	TRBD2	CASSLWRTSGRGDTQYF	TGTGCCAGCAGTTTATGGCGGACTAGCGGGAGAGGAGATACGCAGTATTTT
TRBJ1-2	TRBV18	few	TRBD1	CASSPQGTDLIGDGYTF	TGTGCCAGCTCACCACAGGGGACAGACCTTATAGGGGATGGCTACACCTTC
TRBJ2-3	TRBV18	NA	TRBD2	CASSLGLAGTTDTQYF	TGTGCCAGCTCACTGGGACTAGCGGGGACCACAGATACGCAGTATTTT